One and the same sample provided the 18 T cell receptor beta chains below, sequenced in a study of blood T cell repertoires in COVID-19. Sequenced by immunoSEQ multiplex PCR; TCRdb stores in-frame clones only, minus some. This sample yields under 35,000 clones, of which about 85% are seen a single time; about two thirds belongs to the top ten. Sequencing input: peripheral blood. The receptors derive from a man between 65 and 85 years old with acute or convalescent COVID-19.

The V call is TRBV5-4, the J call TRBJ1-1; TRBD1 matches at 7 bases. The CDR3 extends over 14 amino acids. V was pared by 5 bases and J by 3 bases, with 7 bases of the junction left unmatched. Per germline, CDR1 SGHNT and CDR2 YYREEE (reference sequence). CDR3 region: CASSNRGGYTEAFF. DNA for the CDR3: TGTGCCAGCAGTAATAGAGGGGGCTACACTGAAGCTTTCTTT.

The chain recombines TRBV19 with TRBJ2-4; D is possibly TRBD2 (6 bases). This CDR3 spans 14 amino acids. Germline CDR1 reads LNHDA; CDR2 reads SQIVND (reference sequence). The V end was cut by 7 bases, the J end by 6 bases, with 16 bases between. The CDR3 spells CASMGREAPNIQYF. The CDR3 DNA reads as TGTGCCAGTATGGGTAGGGAGGCGCCAAACATTCAGTACTTC.

This clone appeared a single time. One junction end disagrees with the germline gene, perhaps due to a read error. The V call is TRBV5-1, the J call TRBJ2-1, with 9 bases lining up with TRBD2. Germline V gene data show CDR1 as SGHRS and CDR2 as YFSETQ. The CDR3 is 15 amino acids. Here the CDR3 reads CARSWAAGGNNEQFF. The CDR3 nucleotides read TGCGCCCGCAGCTGGGCGGCGGGGGGGAACAATGAGCAGTTCTTC.

The V gene is TRBV12-3 or TRBV12-4, the J gene TRBJ2-7, with D unclear. V dropped 3 bases and J dropped 6 bases, with 12 bases sitting between them. CDR3 length equals 13 residues. CDR3 bases: TGTGCCAGCAGTTTCTCCCCCTCCAGCGAGCAGTACTTC. Amino acids: CASSFSPSSEQYF.

The chain links TRBV10-2 to TRBJ2-1; 9 bases fit TRBD2. With 7 bases clipped from V and 8 bases from J, the junction kept 9 bases outside the gene matches. The CDR3 consists of 14 residues. Germline CDR1 and CDR2: WSHSY and SAAADI. CDR3 residues: CASKVAGEVYEQFF. The DNA for the CDR3 is TGCGCCAGCAAGGTAGCGGGGGAGGTCTATGAGCAGTTCTTC.

V and J are TRBV19 and TRBJ1-3; no firm D call. V gave up 4 bases and J gave up 1 base, with 2 bases separating them. The CDR3 length is 12 residues. CDR1 LNHDA and CDR2 SQIVND come from the germline V gene (reference sequence). CDR3 amino acids: CASSTSGNTIYF. The CDR3 DNA reads TGTGCCAGTAGTACTTCTGGAAACACCATATATTTT.

This chain joins TRBV5-1 and TRBJ2-5; 7 bases fit TRBD1. CDR3 length equals 14 residues. The V and J ends lost 4 bases and 2 bases, in that order; junction bases with no gene match: 5. Germline CDR1 and CDR2: SGHRS and YFSETQ. The CDR3 protein is CASSQGGAQETQYF. The CDR3, as DNA: TGCGCCAGCAGCCAAGGGGGCGCGCAAGAGACCCAGTACTTC.

This chain uses TRBV2 with TRBJ1-2; a weak D match, TRBD1 (5 bases). Germline values: CDR1 SNHLY, CDR2 FYNNEI. Trimming pared 4 bases from V and 5 bases from J, leaving 14 bases between. The CDR3 length is 14 residues. CDR3 in amino acids: CASSGEGLEYGYTF. The CDR3 DNA reads TGTGCCAGCAGTGGGGAGGGGTTGGAATATGGCTACACCTTC.

The chain carries TRBV5-4 and TRBJ2-2; 12 nucleotides align to TRBD2. The ends lost 4 bases at V and 6 bases at J; junction bases unmatched: 4. CDR1 is SGHNT and CDR2 is YYREEE in the germline V gene (reference sequence). There are 15 residues in the CDR3. CDR3 bases: TGTGCCAGCAGCATCCGACTAGCGGGAGCCGGGGAGCTGTTTTTT. This translates into CASSIRLAGAGELFF.

The chain couples TRBV21-1 to TRBJ1-2; TRBD1, the table's D call, was not compared with the DNA. TRBV21-1 corresponds to a pseudogene. There are 15 residues in the CDR3. The CDR3 spells CASSKEIRGCRGYTF. DNA of the CDR3: TGTGCCAGCAGCAAGGAAATCAGGGGGTGCCGGGGCTACACCTTC.

The V gene is TRBV27, the J gene TRBJ1-2; TRBD1 is a possible D gene (5 bases). Trimming shortened V by 2 bases and J by 11 bases, and 15 bases separated the two germline ends. The germline V gene has CDR1 MNHEY and CDR2 SMNVEV (reference sequence). The length of the CDR3 is 13 residues. The CDR3 DNA reads TGTGCCAGCAGTTTAGCAGGGTCCTACATTTACACCTTC. As protein: CASSLAGSYIYTF.

This chain uses TRBV6-5 with TRBJ1-1; 8 bases agree with TRBD1. Germline CDR1 is MNHEY and CDR2 is SVGAGI. J lost 7 bases, V lost 7 bases, and 14 bases had no gene match. This CDR3 region has 15 residues. CDR3 sequence (DNA): TGTGCCAGCAACAGGATGGACAGGGCGCTTTTTGAAGCTTTCTTT. It yields the protein CASNRMDRALFEAFF.

The chain uses TRBV20-1 and TRBJ2-5; D is undetermined. CDR3 length equals 11 residues. Germline V CDR1 and CDR2: DFQATT, SNEGSKA (reference sequence). With 3 bases removed from V and 1 base from J, the gap between germline ends came to 3 bases. CDR3 region: CSASSQETQYF. The CDR3 DNA reads as TGCAGTGCTAGCAGCCAAGAGACCCAGTACTTC.

CDR3 nucleotides: TGTGCCAGTAGTAGGACAGGGGTTGCAGATACGCAGTATTTT. This sequence encodes CASSRTGVADTQYF. The chain joins TRBV19 to TRBJ2-3, with 9 bases identical to TRBD1. V was clipped by 4 bases and J by 4 bases; unmatched bases: 3. CDR1 is LNHDA and CDR2 is SQIVND in the germline V gene (reference sequence). This CDR3 contains 14 residues.

This clone is a singleton in its sample. The V gene is TRBV6-1, the J gene TRBJ1-2, with TRBD1 matching 8 bases. With 5 bases clipped from V and 4 bases from J, the junction kept 9 bases outside the gene matches. Germline V lookup: CDR1 MNHNS, CDR2 SASEGT. The CDR3 is made up of 15 amino acids. CDR3 loop: CASSPAGQEIYGYTF. The CDR3 DNA reads TGTGCCAGCAGTCCCGCGGGACAGGAGATCTATGGCTACACCTTC.

This rearrangement joins TRBV7-3 to TRBJ1-1, with 7 bases matching TRBD1. CDR3 length equals 14 residues. V shed 5 bases and J 1 base; nucleotides not matched to a gene: 4. Looked up from germline, CDR1 is SGHTA and CDR2 is FQGTGA. CDR3 DNA: TGTGCCAGCAGCCTGGGACAGCCGAACACTGAAGCTTTCTTT. Its protein is CASSLGQPNTEAFF.

The CDR3 loop is CAWEYLGQGLGAFF. The CDR3 nucleotides are TGTGCCTGGGAGTACCTAGGACAGGGCTTGGGGGCTTTCTTT. The chain carries TRBV30 and TRBJ1-1; 8 bases map to TRBD1. The CDR3 is 14 amino acids. Germline V gives CDR1 GTSNPN, CDR2 SVGIG (reference sequence). With 5 bases clipped from V and 11 bases from J, the junction kept 16 bases outside the gene matches.

This chain joins TRBV25-1 and TRBJ2-7, with unresolved D. The V and J ends lost 5 bases and 1 base respectively, with 12 bases between them. Germline V gene data show CDR1 as MGHDK and CDR2 as SYGVNS. This CDR3 comprises 14 residues. The CDR3 sequence is CASSRRGASYEQYF. DNA for the CDR3: TGTGCCAGCAGTCGTCGAGGCGCGTCCTACGAGCAGTACTTC.